This T cell receptor (beta chain) stems from a study of blood T cell repertoires in COVID-19. Germline V gene sequence: CDR1 MDHEN, CDR2 SYDVKM. This CDR3 region has 11 residues. The germline V and J ends were trimmed by 4 bases and 8 bases, with 6 bases remaining between them. Profiling relied on immunoSEQ multiplex PCR, and the TCRdb table lists in-frame clones only, not all of them. The sample consists of 130,000 to 150,000 clones, 80% to 90% of them appearing once. The sample consisted of peripheral blood. The sequence was collected from a man between 60 and 70 years old with active or convalescent COVID-19. This chain uses TRBV28 with TRBJ2-1; D not certain. Written as DNA, the CDR3 is TGTGCCAGCAGTTCCCGTGATGAGCAGTTCTTC. It is translated as CASSSRDEQFF.